One sample yielded the 20 T cell receptor beta chains listed below, sequenced in a study of cytotoxic CD8 clonotypes in ibrutinib-treated CLL. The method was immunoSEQ multiplex PCR; TCRdb's version includes in-frame clones alone and lacks a portion of them. The sample includes approximately 12,000 clones, around 62% of them seen just once. Sequenced here: PBMCs, sampled before ibrutinib treatment. Receptors originate from a human donor with chronic lymphocytic leukemia.

The chain employs TRBV28 and TRBJ1-1; D not resolved. CDR3 size: 12 residues. Per the germline V gene, CDR1 is MDHEN and CDR2 is SYDVKM. Trimming removed 4 bases from V and 1 base from J, with 4 bases in between. The CDR3 sequence: CASSSSNTEAFF. CDR3 nucleotide sequence: TGTGCCAGCAGTTCGTCGAACACTGAAGCTTTCTTT. Variable domain in full (rest from reference TRBV28 and TRBJ1-1): DVKVTQSSRYLVKRTGEKVFLECVQDMDHENMFWYRQDPGLGLRLIYFSYDVKMKEKGDIPEGYSVSREKKERFSLILESASTNQTSMYLCASSSSNTEAFFGQGTRLTVV.

The table lists this clone with a count of one. The chain links TRBV15 to TRBJ2-1, with TRBD2 matching over 14 bases. The ends lost 0 bases at V and 9 bases at J; junction bases unmatched: 10. The CDR3 extends over 18 amino acids. Germline V gene sequence: CDR1 LNHNV, CDR2 YYDKDF (reference sequence). In DNA form, the CDR3 reads TGTGCCACCAGCAGAGATCTAGCGGGACTAGCGGGGGCCGGTGAGCAGTTCTTC. Translation gives CATSRDLAGLAGAGEQFF.

J is TRBJ1-5 and V is TRBV30; TRBD1 matches at 11 bases. Trimming cost V 3 bases and J 0 bases; bases outside gene matches: 10. CDR1 and CDR2 (germline): GTSNPN, SVGIG (reference sequence). The CDR3 has 18 amino acids. The CDR3 region has the DNA TGTGCCTGGAGCCCCGGGACAGGGGGGCGGTATAGCAATCAGCCCCAGCATTTT. Its protein is CAWSPGTGGRYSNQPQHF.

This CDR3 reads CASTRGSNYGYTF. The CDR3 coding sequence is TGTGCCAGTACAAGAGGGTCTAACTATGGCTACACCTTC. This sequence joins TRBV19 and TRBJ1-2; D not certain. Trimming shortened V by 7 bases and J by 0 bases, and 9 bases separated the two germline ends. Germline V gene sequence: CDR1 LNHDA, CDR2 SQIVND (reference sequence). This CDR3 region has 13 residues.

This chain joins TRBV18 and TRBJ2-5, with D perhaps matching TRBD1 (6 bases). CDR1 and CDR2 (germline): KGHSH, LQKENI. This CDR3 is built from 14 residues. V was pared by 3 bases and J by 0 bases, with 8 bases between. CDR3 residues: CASSPYRDQETQYF. The CDR3 nucleotides read TGTGCCAGCTCACCGTACAGGGACCAAGAGACCCAGTACTTC.

The chain couples TRBV28 to TRBJ1-5, with 9 bases aligning to TRBD1. With 2 bases clipped from V and 3 bases from J, the junction kept 2 bases outside the gene matches. The CDR3 length is 15 residues. Germline V gene data show CDR1 as MDHEN and CDR2 as SYDVKM. CDR3 DNA sequence: TGTGCCAGCAGTTTAAGGACAGGGGTCAATCAGCCCCAGCATTTT. Translating it yields CASSLRTGVNQPQHF.

This chain links TRBV7-2 with TRBJ2-5, with 7 bases that match TRBD2. Per germline, CDR1 SGHTA and CDR2 FQGNSA. The length of the CDR3 is 17 residues. The junction had 10 bases not matched to a gene; V was cut back by 1 base and J by 2 bases. CDR3 residues: CASSLELYGGSQETQYF. The CDR3 DNA follows: TGTGCCAGCAGCTTAGAATTATACGGCGGGAGTCAAGAGACCCAGTACTTC.

This clone has only a few counts. The chain combines TRBV7-9 with TRBJ1-6, with D possibly being TRBD1 (5 bases). The CDR3 totals 14 residues. CDR1 SEHNR and CDR2 FQNEAQ come from the germline V gene (reference sequence). Trimming removed 5 bases at V and 5 bases at J, with 10 bases between. CDR3 sequence (DNA): TGTGCCAGCAGCCCAGGGAGCCATAATTCACCCCTCCACTTT. Translating it yields CASSPGSHNSPLHF.

The J gene is TRBJ2-2, the V gene TRBV27; TRBD2 aligns across 9 bases. CDR3 length: 16 amino acids. The V gene's germline CDR1 is MNHEY and CDR2 SMNVEV (reference sequence). The V gene end was trimmed by 5 bases and the J gene end by 4 bases; junction bases not matched to a gene: 8. This CDR3 reads CASSRSGGRGTGELFF. The DNA of the CDR3 is TGTGCCAGCAGTCGGAGCGGGGGGCGTGGCACCGGGGAGCTGTTTTTT.

The CDR3 DNA reads TGTGCCAGCTCACCGAGAGCCCAACCCATGGCCACAGGTGAAAAACTGTTTTTT. The encoded protein is CASSPRAQPMATGEKLFF. The V call is TRBV18, the J call TRBJ1-4, with D perhaps TRBD1 (5 bases). CDR1 KGHSH and CDR2 LQKENI come from the germline V gene. The CDR3 is 18 amino acids. V was clipped by 3 bases and J by 7 bases, with 24 bases between them.

This clone was seen more than once but under ten times. The J gene is TRBJ1-1, the V gene TRBV5-1; no clear D. The ends were cut back, 5 bases at V and 0 bases at J, with 8 bases in the middle. The CDR3 sequence is 13 residues long. The germline gives CDR1 SGHRS, CDR2 YFSETQ. CDR3 region: CASRPSMNTEAFF. CDR3 coding DNA: TGCGCCAGCAGGCCCTCTATGAACACTGAAGCTTTCTTT.

V is TRBV28 and J is TRBJ2-3; weak D call: TRBD2 (5 bases). This CDR3 spans 12 amino acids. Germline V CDR1 and CDR2: MDHEN, SYDVKM. V lost 4 bases and J lost 8, with 10 bases in between. CDR3 sequence (DNA): TGTGCCAGCAGTTCCTTAGCGTTTACGCAGTATTTT. This sequence encodes CASSSLAFTQYF.

DNA for the CDR3: TGCGCCAGCAGCCAAGAGGGGTTTCAGCCCCAGCATTTT. Translating gives CASSQEGFQPQHF. V and J are TRBV4-1 and TRBJ1-5; D not resolved. Trimming stripped 0 bases from V and 6 bases from J, with 6 bases between. Germline V CDR1 and CDR2: MGHRA, YSYEKL. This CDR3 is built from 13 residues.

The chain links TRBV4-2 to TRBJ2-7; D is ambiguous. The germline V gene encodes CDR1 LGHNA and CDR2 YNFKEQ. CDR3 size: 14 residues. V was pared by 5 bases and J by 4 bases, with 15 bases between. For the CDR3, the DNA is TGTGCCAGCAGCTTGGGGTCCGGCGGATACGAGCAGTACTTC. It encodes CASSLGSGGYEQYF.

The genes are TRBV28 and TRBJ2-3, with 7 bases identical to TRBD1. The V gene end was trimmed by 5 bases and the J gene end by 8 bases; junction bases not matched to a gene: 13. This CDR3 is built from 15 residues. From germline, CDR1 is MDHEN and CDR2 SYDVKM. The CDR3 coding sequence is TGTGCCAGCAGTCTAAAAGGGACAGTCCACGGTACGCAGTATTTT. Encoded protein: CASSLKGTVHGTQYF.

This clone showed up just once. The chain's CDR3 is CASSLPRQETQYF. CDR3 sequence (DNA): TGCGCCAGCAGCTTGCCCAGGCAAGAGACCCAGTACTTC. The chain has TRBV5-1 and TRBJ2-5; D is ambiguous. Trimming stripped 1 base from V and 2 bases from J, with 6 bases between. The CDR3 contains 13 residues. The V gene's germline CDR1 is SGHRS and CDR2 YFSETQ.

The rearrangement uses TRBV13 and TRBJ2-5; 9 bases line up with TRBD2. The CDR3 length is 14 residues. Germline CDR1 reads PRHDT; CDR2 reads FYEKMQ (reference sequence). After removal of 3 bases from V and 1 base from J, the junction contained 0 bases not matched to a gene. The CDR3 loop is CASSLRGGQETQYF. DNA for the CDR3: TGTGCCAGCAGCTTGCGGGGGGGCCAAGAGACCCAGTACTTC. Drawing the rest from reference TRBV13 and TRBJ2-5, the complete variable domain is AAGVIQSPRHLIKEKRETATLKCYPIPRHDTVYWYQQGPGQDPQFLISFYEKMQSDKGSIPDRFSAQQFSDYHSELNMSSLELGDSALYFCASSLRGGQETQYFGPGTRLLVL.

The CDR3 reads CASRAGTSGGISYEQYF. The CDR3 DNA follows: TGTGCCAGCAGAGCCGGGACTAGCGGGGGAATCTCCTACGAGCAGTACTTC. The V call is TRBV7-8, the J call TRBJ2-7; 14 positions agree with TRBD2. CDR3 length equals 17 residues. Germline CDR1 reads SGHVS; CDR2 reads FQNEAQ. The ends lost 6 bases at V and 0 bases at J; junction bases unmatched: 7.

The chain employs TRBV7-2 and TRBJ2-6; D not resolved. V lost 2 bases and J 0 bases, leaving 5 bases between the germline ends. CDR3 length equals 15 residues. CDR1 and CDR2 from the germline V gene are SGHTA and FQGNSA. CDR3 sequence reads: CASSLRYSGANVLTF. DNA for the CDR3: TGTGCCAGCAGCTTACGATACTCTGGGGCCAACGTCCTGACTTTC.

This clone was observed a few times. V gene TRBV29-1 combines with J gene TRBJ1-5; TRBD1 might be the D (5 bases). Germline V lookup: CDR1 SQVTM, CDR2 ANQGSEA. This CDR3 comprises 13 residues. Trimming left V 6 bases short and J 0 bases short, with 9 bases between. CDR3 loop: CSVQGYSNQPQHF. CDR3 nucleotide sequence: TGCAGCGTCCAGGGTTATAGCAATCAGCCCCAGCATTTT.